The clone carrying this T cell receptor beta chain showed up just a few times. Its matching antigen is unknown. The study included ophthalmopathy patients with Clinical Activity Score at least 3, NOSPECS grade at least 4 and duration under 3 months. Patients showing uncontrolled infection, other autoimmune disease, pregnancy or lactation were ineligible. Amplification of TCR beta CDR3 regions used RNA as the template. The HTBI primer set was used in a first-round RT-PCR of the TCR CDR3. TCRdb independently ran MiXCR on the multiplex PCR reads; one entry per CDR3 protein. The sample gives under 550,000 distinct CDR3 sequences, 20% of which show up once; roughly 47% is in the top ten. These data originate in a study of T cells in Graves' hyperthyroidism and ophthalmopathy. Study conclusions and caveats: It was a median about seven months before onset that the model predicted ophthalmopathy. Among clonotypes expanded in thyroid above 0.001, most were also found in blood.

V lost 1 base to trimming and J lost 10 bases, with 14 bases between them. The CDR3 runs 14 residues. Germline V gene lookup returns CDR1 DFQATT and CDR2 SNEGSKA (reference sequence). The specimen was blood. This sequence originates from a man aged 35-49 years with Graves' ophthalmopathy. The chain is built from TRBV20-1 and TRBJ1-6; D possibly corresponds to TRBD1 (6 bases). The CDR3 here is CSARGGGAGSPLHF. The CDR3 DNA reads TGCAGTGCTAGAGGGGGGGGCGCGGGGTCACCCCTCCACTTT.